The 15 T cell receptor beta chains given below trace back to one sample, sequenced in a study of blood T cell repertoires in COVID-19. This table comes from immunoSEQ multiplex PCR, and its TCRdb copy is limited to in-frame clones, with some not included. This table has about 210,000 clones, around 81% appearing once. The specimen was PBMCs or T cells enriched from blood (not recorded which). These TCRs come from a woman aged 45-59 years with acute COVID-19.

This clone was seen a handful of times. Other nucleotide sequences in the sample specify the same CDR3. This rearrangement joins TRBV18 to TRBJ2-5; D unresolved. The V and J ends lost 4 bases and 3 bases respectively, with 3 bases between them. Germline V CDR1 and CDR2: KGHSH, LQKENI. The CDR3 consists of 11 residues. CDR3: CASSLEETQYF. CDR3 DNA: TGTGCCAGCTCACTAGAAGAGACCCAGTACTTC.

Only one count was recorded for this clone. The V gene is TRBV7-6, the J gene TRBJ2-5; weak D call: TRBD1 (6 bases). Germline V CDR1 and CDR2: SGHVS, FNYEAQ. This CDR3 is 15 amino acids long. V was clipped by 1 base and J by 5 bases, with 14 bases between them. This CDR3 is CASSLGSAGVETQYF. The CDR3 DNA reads TGTGCCAGCAGCTTAGGAAGTGCAGGGGTGGAGACCCAGTACTTC.

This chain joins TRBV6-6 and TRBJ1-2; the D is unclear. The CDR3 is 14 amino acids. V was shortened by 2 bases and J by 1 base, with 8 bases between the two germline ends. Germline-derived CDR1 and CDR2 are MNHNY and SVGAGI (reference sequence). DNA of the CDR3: TGTGCCAGCAGTTACCCCGGACTTAACTATGGCTACACCTTC. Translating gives CASSYPGLNYGYTF.

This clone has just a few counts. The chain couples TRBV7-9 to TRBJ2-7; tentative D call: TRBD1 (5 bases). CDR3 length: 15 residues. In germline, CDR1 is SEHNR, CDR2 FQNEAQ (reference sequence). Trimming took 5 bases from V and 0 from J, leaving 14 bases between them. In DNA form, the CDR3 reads TGTGCCAGCAGCCCAAAGCTCAGGGTCTCCTACGAGCAGTACTTC. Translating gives CASSPKLRVSYEQYF.

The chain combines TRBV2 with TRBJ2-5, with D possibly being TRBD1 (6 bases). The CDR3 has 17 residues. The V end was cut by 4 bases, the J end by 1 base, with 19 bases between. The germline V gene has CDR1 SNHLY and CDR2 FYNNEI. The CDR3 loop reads CASSGAGESLTQETQYF. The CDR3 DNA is TGTGCCAGCAGTGGGGCAGGGGAAAGTTTAACCCAAGAGACCCAGTACTTC.

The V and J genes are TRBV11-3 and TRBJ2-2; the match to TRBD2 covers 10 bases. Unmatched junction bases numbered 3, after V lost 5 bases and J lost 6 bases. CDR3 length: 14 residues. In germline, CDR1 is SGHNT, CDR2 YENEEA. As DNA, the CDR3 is TGTGCCAGCAGCCCCGGACTAGCGGCCGGGGAGCTGTTTTTT. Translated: CASSPGLAAGELFF.

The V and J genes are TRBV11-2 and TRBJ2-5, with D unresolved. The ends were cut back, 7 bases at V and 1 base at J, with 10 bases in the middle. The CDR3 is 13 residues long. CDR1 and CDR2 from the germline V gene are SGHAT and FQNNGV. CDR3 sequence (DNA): TGTGCCAGCACTTCGACTGTCCAAGAGACCCAGTACTTC. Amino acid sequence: CASTSTVQETQYF.

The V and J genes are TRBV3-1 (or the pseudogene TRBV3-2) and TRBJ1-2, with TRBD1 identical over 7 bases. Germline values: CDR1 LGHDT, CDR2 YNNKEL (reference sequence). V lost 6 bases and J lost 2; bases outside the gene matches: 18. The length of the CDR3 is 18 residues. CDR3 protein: CASRSRFTGQSQNYGYTF. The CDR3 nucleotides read TGTGCCAGCAGATCCCGTTTTACGGGACAGTCTCAGAACTATGGCTACACCTTC.

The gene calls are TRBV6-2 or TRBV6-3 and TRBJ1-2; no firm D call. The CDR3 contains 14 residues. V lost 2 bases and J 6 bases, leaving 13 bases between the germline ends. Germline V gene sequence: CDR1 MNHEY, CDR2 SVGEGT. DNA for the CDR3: TGTGCCAGCAGTTACCGGCGGGAGAACCATGGCTACACCTTC. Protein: CASSYRRENHGYTF.

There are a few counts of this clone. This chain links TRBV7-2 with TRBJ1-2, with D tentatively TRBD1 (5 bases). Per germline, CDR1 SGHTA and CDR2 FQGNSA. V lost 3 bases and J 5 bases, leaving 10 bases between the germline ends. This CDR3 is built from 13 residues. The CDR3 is CASSFGTVYGYTF. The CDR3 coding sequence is TGTGCCAGCAGCTTCGGGACTGTATATGGCTACACCTTC.

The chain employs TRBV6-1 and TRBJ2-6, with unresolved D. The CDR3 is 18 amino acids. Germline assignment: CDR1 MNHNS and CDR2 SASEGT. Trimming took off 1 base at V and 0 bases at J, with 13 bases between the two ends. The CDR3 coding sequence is TGTGCCAGCAGTGAAGGGCCCCGTTTTTTCTCTGGGGCCAACGTCCTGACTTTC. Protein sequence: CASSEGPRFFSGANVLTF.

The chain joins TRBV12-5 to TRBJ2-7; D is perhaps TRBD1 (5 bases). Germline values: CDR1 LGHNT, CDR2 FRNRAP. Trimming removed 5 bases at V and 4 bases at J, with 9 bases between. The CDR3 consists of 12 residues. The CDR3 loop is CASGRQRYEQYF. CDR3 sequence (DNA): TGTGCTAGTGGTAGACAGCGATACGAGCAGTACTTC.

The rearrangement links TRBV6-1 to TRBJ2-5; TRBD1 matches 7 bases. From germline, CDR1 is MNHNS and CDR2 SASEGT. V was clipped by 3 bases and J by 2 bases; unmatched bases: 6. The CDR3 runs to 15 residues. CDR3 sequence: CASSEGDRPQETQYF. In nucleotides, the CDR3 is TGTGCCAGCAGTGAGGGGGACAGACCACAAGAGACCCAGTACTTC.

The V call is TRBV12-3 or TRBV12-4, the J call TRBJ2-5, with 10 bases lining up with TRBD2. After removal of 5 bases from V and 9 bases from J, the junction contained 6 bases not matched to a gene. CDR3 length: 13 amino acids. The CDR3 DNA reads TGTGCCAGCAGTCCGACTAGCGGGTCGGCCCAGTACTTC. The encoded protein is CASSPTSGSAQYF.

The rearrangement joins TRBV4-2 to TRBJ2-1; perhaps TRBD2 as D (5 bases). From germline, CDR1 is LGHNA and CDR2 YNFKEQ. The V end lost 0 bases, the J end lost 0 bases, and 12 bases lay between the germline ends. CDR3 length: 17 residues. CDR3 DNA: TGTGCCAGCAGCCAAGACAGCGGATTCAGCTCCTACAATGAGCAGTTCTTC. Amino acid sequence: CASSQDSGFSSYNEQFF.